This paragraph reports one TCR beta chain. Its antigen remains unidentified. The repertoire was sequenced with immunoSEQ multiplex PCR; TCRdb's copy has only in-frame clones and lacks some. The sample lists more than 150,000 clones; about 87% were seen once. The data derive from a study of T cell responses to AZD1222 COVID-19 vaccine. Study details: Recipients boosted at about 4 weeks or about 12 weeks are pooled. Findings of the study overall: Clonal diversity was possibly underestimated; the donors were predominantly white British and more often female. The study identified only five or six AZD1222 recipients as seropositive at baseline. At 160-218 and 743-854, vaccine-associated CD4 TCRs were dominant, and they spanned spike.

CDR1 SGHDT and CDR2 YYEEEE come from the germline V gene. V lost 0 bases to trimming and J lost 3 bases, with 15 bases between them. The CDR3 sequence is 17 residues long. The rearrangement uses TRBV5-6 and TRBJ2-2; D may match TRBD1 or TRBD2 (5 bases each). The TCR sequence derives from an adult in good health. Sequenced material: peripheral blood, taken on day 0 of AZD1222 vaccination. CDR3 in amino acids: CASSLATGTADTGELFF. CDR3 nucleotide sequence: TGTGCCAGCAGCTTGGCTACCGGGACGGCAGACACCGGGGAGCTGTTTTTT.